This T cell receptor (beta chain) was documented in a study of T cells after posttransplantation cyclophosphamide. General observations from the study: Later blood repertoires were often dominated by clones from the donor CD8+ memory compartment. Skin or GI-infiltrating T cells shared few TRB sequences with blood.

Trimming pared 4 bases from V and 6 bases from J, leaving 19 bases between. Germline loops: CDR1 MGHRA, CDR2 YSYEKL. This CDR3 comprises 16 residues. There are a few counts of this clone. Its specificity is unknown. Data came from immunoSEQ multiplex PCR; TCRdb stores just in-frame clones and leaves some out. The sample consists of 10,000 to 15,000 clones, over 75% of them appearing once. The J gene is TRBJ1-5, the V gene TRBV4-1, with D maybe TRBD1 (6 bases). The sample comprised memory CD4+ T cells sorted from PBMCs. The clonotype originates from a man aged 45 to 65 in good health, CMV-negative, and a related stem cell transplant donor. The DNA of the CDR3 is TGCGCCAGCAGCCGAGGTGAGGCCAGGGGCCCTCAGCCCCAGCATTTT. It yields the protein CASSRGEARGPQPQHF.